The clone carrying this TCR beta chain has just one count. Its cognate antigen is unknown. The V and J ends lost 0 bases and 2 bases respectively, with 18 bases between them. This CDR3 has 17 amino acids. Germline CDR1 SGHDT, CDR2 YYEEEE. Method: immunoSEQ multiplex PCR; TCRdb's copy keeps in-frame clones and lacks some. The repertoire holds about 16,000 clones, with 70% to 90% as singletons. This entry comes from a study of T cell repertoires in ileal Crohn's disease. Study summary: At surgery, less than 45% of patients smoked, with median disease duration 7.9 years.

General study points: All patients with clonality above 26.8% had endoscopic recurrence.

Source material: ileal tissue. The chain recombines TRBV5-6 with TRBJ2-7; perhaps TRBD2 as D (5 bases). This sequence originates from an adult with Crohn's disease. The CDR3 reads CASSLGLGGEPAYEQYF. The CDR3 bases are TGTGCCAGCAGCTTGGGTCTCGGTGGGGAGCCAGCCTACGAGCAGTACTTC.